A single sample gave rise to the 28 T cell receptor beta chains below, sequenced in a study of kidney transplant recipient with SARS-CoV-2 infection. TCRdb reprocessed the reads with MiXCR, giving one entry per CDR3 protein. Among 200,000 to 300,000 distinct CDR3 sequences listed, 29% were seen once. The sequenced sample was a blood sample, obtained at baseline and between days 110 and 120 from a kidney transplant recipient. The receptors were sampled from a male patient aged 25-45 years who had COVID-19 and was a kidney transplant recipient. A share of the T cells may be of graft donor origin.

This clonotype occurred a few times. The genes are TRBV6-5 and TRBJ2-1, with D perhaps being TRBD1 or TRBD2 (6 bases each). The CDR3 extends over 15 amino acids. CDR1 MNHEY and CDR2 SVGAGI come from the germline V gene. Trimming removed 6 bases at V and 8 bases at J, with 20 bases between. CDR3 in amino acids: CASRALGGGADEQFF. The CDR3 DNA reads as TGTGCCAGCAGGGCCCTAGGGGGAGGAGCGGATGAGCAGTTCTTC.

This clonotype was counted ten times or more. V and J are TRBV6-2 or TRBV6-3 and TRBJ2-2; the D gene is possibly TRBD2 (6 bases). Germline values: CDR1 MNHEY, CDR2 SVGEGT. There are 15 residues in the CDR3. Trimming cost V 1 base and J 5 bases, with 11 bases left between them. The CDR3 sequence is CASSYLGLETGELFF. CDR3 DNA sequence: TGTGCCAGCAGTTACTTGGGACTCGAAACCGGGGAGCTGTTTTTT.

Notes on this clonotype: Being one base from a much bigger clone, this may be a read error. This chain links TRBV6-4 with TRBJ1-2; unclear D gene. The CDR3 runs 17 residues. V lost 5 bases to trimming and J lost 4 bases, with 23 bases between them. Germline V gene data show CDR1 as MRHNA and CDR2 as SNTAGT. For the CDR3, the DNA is TGTGCCAGCAGTTATCACTTCTCACACGGAAAGACCTATGGCTACACCTTC. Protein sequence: CASSYHFSHGKTYGYTF.

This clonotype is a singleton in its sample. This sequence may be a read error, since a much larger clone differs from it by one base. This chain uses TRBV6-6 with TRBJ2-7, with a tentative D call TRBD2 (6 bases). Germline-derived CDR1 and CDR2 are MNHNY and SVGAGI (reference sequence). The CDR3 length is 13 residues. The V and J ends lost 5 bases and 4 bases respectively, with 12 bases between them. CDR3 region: CASSPRGWYEQYF. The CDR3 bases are TGTGCCAGCAGTCCCCGGGGGTGGTACGAGCAGTACTTC.

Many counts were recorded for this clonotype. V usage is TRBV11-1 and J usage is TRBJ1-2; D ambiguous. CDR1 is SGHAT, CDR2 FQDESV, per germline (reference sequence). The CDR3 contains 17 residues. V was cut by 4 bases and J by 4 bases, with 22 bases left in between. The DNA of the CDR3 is TGTGCCAGCAGCTATGGTCCTAAGGCTGGAAAGACCTATGGCTACACCTTC. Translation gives CASSYGPKAGKTYGYTF. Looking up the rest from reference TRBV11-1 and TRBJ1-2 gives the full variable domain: EAEVAQSPRYKITEKSQAVAFWCDPISGHATLYWYRQILGQGPELLVQFQDESVVDDSQLPKDRFSAERLKGVDSTLKIQPAELGDSAMYLCASSYGPKAGKTYGYTFGSGTRLTVV.

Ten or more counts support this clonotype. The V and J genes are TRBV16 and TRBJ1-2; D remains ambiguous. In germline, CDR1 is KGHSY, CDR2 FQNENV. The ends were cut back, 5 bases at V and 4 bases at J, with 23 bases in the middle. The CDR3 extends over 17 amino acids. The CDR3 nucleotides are TGTGCCAGCAGCTGTTCAAGGGTCGTTAGAAAGACCTATGGCTACACCTTC. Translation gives CASSCSRVVRKTYGYTF. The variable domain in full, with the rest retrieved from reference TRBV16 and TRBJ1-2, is GEEVAQTPKHLVRGEGQKAKLYCAPIKGHSYVFWYQQVLKNEFKFLISFQNENVFDETGMPKERFSAKCLPNSPCSLEIQATKLEDSAVYFCASSCSRVVRKTYGYTFGSGTRLTVV.

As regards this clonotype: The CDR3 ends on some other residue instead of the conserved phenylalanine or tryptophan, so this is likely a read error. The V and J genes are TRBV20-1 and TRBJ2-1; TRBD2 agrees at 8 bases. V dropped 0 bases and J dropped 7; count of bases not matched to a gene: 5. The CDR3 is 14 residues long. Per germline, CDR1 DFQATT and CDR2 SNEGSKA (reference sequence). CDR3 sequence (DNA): TGCAGTGCTAGAGACCAGCGGGAGTGGAATGAGCAGTTCATC. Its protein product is CSARDQREWNEQFI.

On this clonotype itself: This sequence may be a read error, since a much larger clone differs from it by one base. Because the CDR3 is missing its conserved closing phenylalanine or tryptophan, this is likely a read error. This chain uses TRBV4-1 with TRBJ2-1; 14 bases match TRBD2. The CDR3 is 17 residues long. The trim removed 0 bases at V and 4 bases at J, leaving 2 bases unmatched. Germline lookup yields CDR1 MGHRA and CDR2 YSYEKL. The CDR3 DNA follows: TGCGCCAGCAGCCAAGAGGGACTAGCGGGAGTTTACAATGAGCAGTTCCTC. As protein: CASSQEGLAGVYNEQFL.

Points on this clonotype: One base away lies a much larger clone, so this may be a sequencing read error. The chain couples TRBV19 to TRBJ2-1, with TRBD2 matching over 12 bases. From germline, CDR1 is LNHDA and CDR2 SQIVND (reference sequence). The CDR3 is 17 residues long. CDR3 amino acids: CANSIVWLAGGDNEQFF. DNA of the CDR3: TGTGCCAATAGTATAGTCTGGCTAGCGGGAGGGGACAATGAGCAGTTCTTC.

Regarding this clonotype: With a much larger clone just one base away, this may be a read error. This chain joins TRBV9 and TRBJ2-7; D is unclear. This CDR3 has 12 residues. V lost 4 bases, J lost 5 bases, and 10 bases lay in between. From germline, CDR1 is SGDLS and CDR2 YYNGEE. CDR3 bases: TGTGCCAGCAGCCCAGACACCCACGAGCAGTACTTC. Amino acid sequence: CASSPDTHEQYF.

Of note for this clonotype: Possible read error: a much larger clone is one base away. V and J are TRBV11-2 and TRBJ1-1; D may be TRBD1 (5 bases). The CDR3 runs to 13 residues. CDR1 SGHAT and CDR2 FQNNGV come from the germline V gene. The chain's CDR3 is CARSLVSREGAFF. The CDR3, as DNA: TGTGCCCGCAGCTTAGTTTCCAGGGAGGGAGCTTTCTTT.

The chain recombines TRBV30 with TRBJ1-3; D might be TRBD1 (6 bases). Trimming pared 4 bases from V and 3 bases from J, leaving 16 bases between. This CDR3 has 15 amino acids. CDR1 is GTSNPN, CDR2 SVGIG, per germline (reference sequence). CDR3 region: CAWNKRDRLGNTIYF. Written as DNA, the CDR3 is TGTGCCTGGAACAAAAGAGACAGGCTTGGAAACACCATATATTTT.

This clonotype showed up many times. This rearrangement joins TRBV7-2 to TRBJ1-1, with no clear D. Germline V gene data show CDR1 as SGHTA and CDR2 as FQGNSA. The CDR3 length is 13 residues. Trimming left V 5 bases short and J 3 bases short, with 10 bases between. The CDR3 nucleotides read TGTGCCAGCAGCCCCCAGACCCACACTGAAGCTTTCTTT. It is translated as CASSPQTHTEAFF.

The CDR3 region is CATNCKVSTRRTYGYTF. CDR3 in DNA: TGTGCCACCAATTGTAAAGTTAGTACCAGAAGGACCTATGGCTACACCTTC. V gene TRBV24-1 combines with J gene TRBJ1-2; D gene uncertain. Germline-derived CDR1 and CDR2 are KGHDR and SFDVKD. This CDR3 comprises 17 residues. Trimming took off 8 bases at V and 4 bases at J, with 25 bases between the two ends.

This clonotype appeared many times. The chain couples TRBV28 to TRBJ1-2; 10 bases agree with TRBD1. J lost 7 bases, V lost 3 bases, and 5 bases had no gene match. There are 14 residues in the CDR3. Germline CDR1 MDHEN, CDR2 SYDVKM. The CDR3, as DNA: TGTGCCAGCAGTTTGACAGGGGGCGCCGGTGGCTACACCTTC. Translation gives CASSLTGGAGGYTF.

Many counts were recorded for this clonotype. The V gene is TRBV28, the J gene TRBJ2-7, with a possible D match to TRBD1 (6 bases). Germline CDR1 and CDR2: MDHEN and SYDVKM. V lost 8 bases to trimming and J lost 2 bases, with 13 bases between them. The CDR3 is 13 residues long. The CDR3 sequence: CASRGGGAYEQYF. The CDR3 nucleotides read TGTGCCAGCCGGGGTGGGGGCGCCTACGAGCAGTACTTC. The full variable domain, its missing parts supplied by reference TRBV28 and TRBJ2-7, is DVKVTQSSRYLVKRTGEKVFLECVQDMDHENMFWYRQDPGLGLRLIYFSYDVKMKEKGDIPEGYSVSREKKERFSLILESASTNQTSMYLCASRGGGAYEQYFGPGTRLTVT.

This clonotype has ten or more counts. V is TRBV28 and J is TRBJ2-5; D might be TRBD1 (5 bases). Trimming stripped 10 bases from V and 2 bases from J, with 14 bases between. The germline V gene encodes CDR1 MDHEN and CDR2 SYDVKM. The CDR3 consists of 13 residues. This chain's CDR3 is CATRLTEQETQYF. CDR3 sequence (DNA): TGTGCCACTAGACTGACAGAACAAGAGACCCAGTACTTC.

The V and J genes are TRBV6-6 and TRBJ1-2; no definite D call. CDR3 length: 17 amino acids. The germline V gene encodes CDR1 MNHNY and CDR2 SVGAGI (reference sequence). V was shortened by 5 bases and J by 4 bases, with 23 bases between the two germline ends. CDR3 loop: CASSGARGGRKTYGYTF. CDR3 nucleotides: TGTGCCAGCAGTGGCGCTAGAGGTGGGAGAAAGACCTATGGCTACACCTTC.

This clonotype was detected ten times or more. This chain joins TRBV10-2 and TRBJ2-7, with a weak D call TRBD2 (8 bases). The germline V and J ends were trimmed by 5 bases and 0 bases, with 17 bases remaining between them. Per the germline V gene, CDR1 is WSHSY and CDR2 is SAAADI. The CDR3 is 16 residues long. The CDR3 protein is CASSLGGGQTSYEQYF. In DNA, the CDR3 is TGCGCCAGCAGTCTCGGGGGGGGACAGACCTCCTACGAGCAGTACTTC.

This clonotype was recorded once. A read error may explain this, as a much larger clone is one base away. The DNA for the CDR3 is TGCGCCAGCAGCCGAGATTACTCTGGGGCCAACGTCCTGACTTTC. Translation gives CASSRDYSGANVLTF. J is TRBJ2-6 and V is TRBV4-1; D is unclear. Trimming took off 4 bases at V and 0 bases at J, with 7 bases between the two ends. This CDR3 has 15 amino acids. Per germline, CDR1 MGHRA and CDR2 YSYEKL.

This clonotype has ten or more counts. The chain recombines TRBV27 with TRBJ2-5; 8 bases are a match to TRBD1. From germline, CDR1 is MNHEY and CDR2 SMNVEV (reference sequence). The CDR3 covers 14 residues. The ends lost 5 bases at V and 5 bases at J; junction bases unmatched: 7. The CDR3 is CASSEDRAGETQYF. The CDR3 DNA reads TGTGCCAGCAGTGAGGACAGGGCGGGTGAGACCCAGTACTTC.

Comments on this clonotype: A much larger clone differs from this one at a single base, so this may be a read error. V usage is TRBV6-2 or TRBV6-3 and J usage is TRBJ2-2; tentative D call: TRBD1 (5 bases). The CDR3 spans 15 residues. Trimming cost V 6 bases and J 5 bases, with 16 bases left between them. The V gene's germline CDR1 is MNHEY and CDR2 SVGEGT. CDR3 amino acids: CASSPGAVGTGELFF. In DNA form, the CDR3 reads TGTGCCAGCAGCCCTGGGGCCGTCGGGACCGGGGAGCTGTTTTTT.

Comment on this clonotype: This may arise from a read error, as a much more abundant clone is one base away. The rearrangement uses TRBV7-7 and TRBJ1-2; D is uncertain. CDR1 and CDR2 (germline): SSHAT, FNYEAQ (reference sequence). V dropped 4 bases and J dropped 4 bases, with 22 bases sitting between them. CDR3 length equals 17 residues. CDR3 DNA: TGTGCCAGCAGCTGTTACGTTAAGTGCCGAAAGACCTATGGCTACACCTTC. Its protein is CASSCYVKCRKTYGYTF. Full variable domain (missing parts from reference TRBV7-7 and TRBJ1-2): GAGVSQSPRYKVTKRGQDVTLRCDPISSHATLYWYQQALGQGPEFLTYFNYEAQPDKSGLPSDRFSAERPEGSISTLTIQRTEQRDSAMYRCASSCYVKCRKTYGYTFGSGTRLTVV.

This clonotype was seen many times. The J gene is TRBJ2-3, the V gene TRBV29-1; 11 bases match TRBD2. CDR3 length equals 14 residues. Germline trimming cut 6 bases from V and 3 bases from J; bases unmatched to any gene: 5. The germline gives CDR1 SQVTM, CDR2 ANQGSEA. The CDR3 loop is CSVTGTSGTDTQYF. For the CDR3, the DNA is TGCAGCGTGACCGGGACTAGCGGTACAGATACGCAGTATTTT.

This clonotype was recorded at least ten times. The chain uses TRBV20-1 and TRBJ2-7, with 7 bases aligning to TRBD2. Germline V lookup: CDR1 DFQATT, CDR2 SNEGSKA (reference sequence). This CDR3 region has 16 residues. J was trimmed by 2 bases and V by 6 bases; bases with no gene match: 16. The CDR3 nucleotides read TGCAGTGCCGACCGGGCCCCGAGCGGGAAGACCTACGAGCAGTACTTC. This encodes CSADRAPSGKTYEQYF.

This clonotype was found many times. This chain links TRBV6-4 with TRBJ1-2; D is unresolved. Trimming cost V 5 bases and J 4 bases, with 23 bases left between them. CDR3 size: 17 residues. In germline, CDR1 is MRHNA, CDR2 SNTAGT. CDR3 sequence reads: CASSRYGSHGKTYGYTF. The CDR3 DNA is TGTGCCAGCAGTCGGTACGGCTCACACGGAAAGACCTATGGCTACACCTTC.

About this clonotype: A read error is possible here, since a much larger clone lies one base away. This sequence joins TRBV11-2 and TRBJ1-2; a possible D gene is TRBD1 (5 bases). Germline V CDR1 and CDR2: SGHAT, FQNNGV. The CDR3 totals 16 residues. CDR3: CTSSLDYGATSYGYTF. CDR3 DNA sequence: TGTACCAGCAGCTTAGATTACGGGGCCACCTCCTATGGCTACACCTTC.

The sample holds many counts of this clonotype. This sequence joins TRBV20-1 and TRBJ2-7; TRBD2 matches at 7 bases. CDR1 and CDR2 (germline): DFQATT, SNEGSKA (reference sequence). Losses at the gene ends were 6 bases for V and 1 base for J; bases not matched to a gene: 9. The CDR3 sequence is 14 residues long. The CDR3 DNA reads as TGCAGTGCCCTCTCTAGCGGAGCTTCCTACGAGCAGTACTTC. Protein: CSALSSGASYEQYF.